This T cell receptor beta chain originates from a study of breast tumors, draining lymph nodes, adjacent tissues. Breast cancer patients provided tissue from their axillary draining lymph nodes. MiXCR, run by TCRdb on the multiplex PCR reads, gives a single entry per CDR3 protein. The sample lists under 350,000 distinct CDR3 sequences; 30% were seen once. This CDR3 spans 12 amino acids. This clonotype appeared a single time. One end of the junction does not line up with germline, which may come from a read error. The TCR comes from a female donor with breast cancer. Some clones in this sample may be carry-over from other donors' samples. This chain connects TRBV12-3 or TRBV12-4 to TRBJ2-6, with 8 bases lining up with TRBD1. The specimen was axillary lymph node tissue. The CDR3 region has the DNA TGTGCCAGCATTGGCGACGACAGGGGAAGTGGCTTC. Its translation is CASIGDDRGSGF.